A single sample is the source of the 3 T cell receptor beta chains below, sequenced in a study of T cell responses to AZD1222 COVID-19 vaccine. Sequencing was performed with immunoSEQ multiplex PCR; in TCRdb, only in-frame clones are kept and a portion is missing. The table has roughly 80,000 clones, roughly 88% seen once. The sample here was peripheral blood, taken 28 days after the second AZD1222 dose. These receptors all come from an adult who received the AZD1222 COVID-19 vaccine.

The chain links TRBV28 to TRBJ2-7, with unresolved D. The germline V gene encodes CDR1 MDHEN and CDR2 SYDVKM. The CDR3 is made up of 11 amino acids. CDR3 coding DNA: TGTGCTTATGGGCCTCTTTATGAGCAGTACTTC. Amino acids: CAYGPLYEQYF.

The V and J genes are TRBV24-1 and TRBJ2-1; TRBD2 aligns across 10 bases. The CDR3 is 17 amino acids. Germline loops: CDR1 KGHDR, CDR2 SFDVKD. V gave up 5 bases and J gave up 7 bases; unmatched junction bases: 13. This chain's CDR3 is CATSARGERGGQNEQFF. In nucleotides, the CDR3 is TGTGCCACCAGTGCCCGGGGGGAGCGGGGGGGCCAGAATGAGCAGTTCTTC.

The V call is TRBV13, the J call TRBJ1-1; D gene ambiguous. V was pared by 4 bases and J by 3 bases, with 9 bases between. The germline gives CDR1 PRHDT, CDR2 FYEKMQ (reference sequence). The CDR3 is made up of 13 amino acids. The CDR3 loop is CASSSSSDTEAFF. The DNA for the CDR3 is TGTGCCAGCAGCTCCTCCTCTGACACTGAAGCTTTCTTT. The full variable domain, its missing parts supplied by reference TRBV13 and TRBJ1-1, is AAGVIQSPRHLIKEKRETATLKCYPIPRHDTVYWYQQGPGQDPQFLISFYEKMQSDKGSIPDRFSAQQFSDYHSELNMSSLELGDSALYFCASSSSSDTEAFFGQGTRLTVV.